One sample yielded the 2 T cell receptor beta chains listed below, sequenced in a study of T cells in Graves' hyperthyroidism and ophthalmopathy. Amplification yielded TCR beta CDR3 regions, with RNA transcripts as the source. First-round RT-PCR with HTBI primers amplified the TCR CDR3 region. A single record per CDR3 protein comes from TCRdb applying MiXCR to the multiplex PCR reads. The sample holds around 450,000 distinct CDR3 sequences, approximately 14% seen once. Sequencing was performed on blood. The receptors derive from a woman aged 18-35 years with Graves' hyperthyroidism.

This clonotype has at least ten counts. The chain carries TRBV6-1 and TRBJ2-3; 9 bases are shared with TRBD1. With V trimmed by 6 bases and J by 6 bases, 10 bases remained unmatched. There are 15 residues in the CDR3. In germline, CDR1 is MNHNS, CDR2 SASEGT. CDR3 region: CASSTGTGTSDTQYF. The CDR3 DNA follows: TGTGCCAGCAGCACCGGGACAGGGACATCGGATACGCAGTATTTT.

This clonotype came up many times. This rearrangement joins TRBV5-5 to TRBJ1-1, with 7 nucleotides matching TRBD1. The CDR3 totals 13 residues. Germline CDR1 and CDR2: SGHKS and YYEKEE (reference sequence). Trimming took 0 bases from V and 6 from J; bases not matched to a gene: 2. The CDR3: CASSLGQGAEAFF. CDR3 sequence (DNA): TGTGCCAGCAGCTTGGGGCAGGGGGCTGAAGCTTTCTTT.